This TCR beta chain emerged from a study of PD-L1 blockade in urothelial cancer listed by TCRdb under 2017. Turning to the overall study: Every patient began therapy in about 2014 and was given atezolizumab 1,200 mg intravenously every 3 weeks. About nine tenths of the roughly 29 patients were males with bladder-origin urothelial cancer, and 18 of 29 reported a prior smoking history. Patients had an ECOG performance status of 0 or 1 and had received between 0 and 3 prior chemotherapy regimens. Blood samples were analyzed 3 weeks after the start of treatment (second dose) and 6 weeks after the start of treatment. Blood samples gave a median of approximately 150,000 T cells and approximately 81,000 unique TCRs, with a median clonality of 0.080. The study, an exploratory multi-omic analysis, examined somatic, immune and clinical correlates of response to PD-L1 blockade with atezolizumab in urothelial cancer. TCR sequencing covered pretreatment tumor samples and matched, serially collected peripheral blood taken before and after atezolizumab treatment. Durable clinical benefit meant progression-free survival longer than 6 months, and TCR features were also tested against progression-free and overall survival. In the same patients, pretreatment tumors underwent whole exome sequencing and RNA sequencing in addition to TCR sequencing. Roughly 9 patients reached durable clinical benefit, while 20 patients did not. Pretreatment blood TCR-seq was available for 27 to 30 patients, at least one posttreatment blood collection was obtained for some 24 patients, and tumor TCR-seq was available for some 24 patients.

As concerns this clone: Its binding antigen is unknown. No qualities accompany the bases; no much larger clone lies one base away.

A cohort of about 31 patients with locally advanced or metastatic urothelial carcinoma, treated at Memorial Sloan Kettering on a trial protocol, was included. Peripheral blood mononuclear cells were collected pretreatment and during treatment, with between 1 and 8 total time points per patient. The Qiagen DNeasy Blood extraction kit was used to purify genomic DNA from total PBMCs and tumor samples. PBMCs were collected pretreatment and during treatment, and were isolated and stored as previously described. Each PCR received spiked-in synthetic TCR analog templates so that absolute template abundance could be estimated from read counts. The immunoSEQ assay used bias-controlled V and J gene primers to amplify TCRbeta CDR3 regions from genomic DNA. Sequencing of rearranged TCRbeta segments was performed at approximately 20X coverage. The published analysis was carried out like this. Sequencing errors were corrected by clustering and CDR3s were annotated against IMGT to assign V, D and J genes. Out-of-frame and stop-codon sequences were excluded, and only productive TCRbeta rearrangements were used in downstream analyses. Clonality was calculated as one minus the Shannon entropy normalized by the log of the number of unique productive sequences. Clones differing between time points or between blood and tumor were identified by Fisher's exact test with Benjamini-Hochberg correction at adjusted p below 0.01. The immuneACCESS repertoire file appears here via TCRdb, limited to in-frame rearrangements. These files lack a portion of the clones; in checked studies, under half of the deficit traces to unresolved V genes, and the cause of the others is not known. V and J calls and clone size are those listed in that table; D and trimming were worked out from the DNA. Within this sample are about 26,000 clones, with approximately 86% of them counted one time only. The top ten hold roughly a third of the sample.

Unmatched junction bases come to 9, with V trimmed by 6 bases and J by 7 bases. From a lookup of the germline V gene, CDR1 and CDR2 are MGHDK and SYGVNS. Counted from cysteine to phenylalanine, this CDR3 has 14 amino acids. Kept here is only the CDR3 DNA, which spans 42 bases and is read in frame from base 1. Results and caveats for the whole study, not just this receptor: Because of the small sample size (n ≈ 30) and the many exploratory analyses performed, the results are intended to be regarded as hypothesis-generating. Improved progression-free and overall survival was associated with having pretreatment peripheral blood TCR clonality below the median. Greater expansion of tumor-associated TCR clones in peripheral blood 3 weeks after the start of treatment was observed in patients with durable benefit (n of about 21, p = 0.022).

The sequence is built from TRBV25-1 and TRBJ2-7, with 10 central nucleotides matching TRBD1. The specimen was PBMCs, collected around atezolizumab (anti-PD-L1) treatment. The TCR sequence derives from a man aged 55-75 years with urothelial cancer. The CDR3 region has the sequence CASSFGQGVSEQYF. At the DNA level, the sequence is TGTGCCAGCAGCTTTGGACAGGGGGTCTCGGAGCAGTACTTC.